These 2 T cell receptor beta chains were sequenced from one sample in a study of response to subunit inactivated influenza vaccine. Via MiXCR, TCRdb re-called the RT-PCR reads, giving one row per CDR3 protein. The sample contains 500,000 to 600,000 distinct CDR3 sequences, 10% to 15% of which appear only once. Sequences were derived from PBMCs from blood, sampled on the day of vaccination. The receptors here all came from a man between 50 and 59 years old who received an inactivated influenza vaccine.

This clonotype was picked up a small number of times. V is TRBV5-5 and J is TRBJ2-5; D may be TRBD1 (5 bases). Trimming shortened V by 0 bases and J by 5 bases, and 17 bases separated the two germline ends. Germline V gene sequence: CDR1 SGHKS, CDR2 YYEKEE (reference sequence). The CDR3 length is 16 residues. The CDR3 sequence: CASSLAVSGPGETQYF. CDR3 bases: TGTGCCAGCAGCTTGGCCGTGTCAGGGCCTGGGGAGACCCAGTACTTC. The full variable domain, in which reference TRBV5-5 and TRBJ2-5 provide the parts outside the CDR3, is DAGVTQSPTHLIKTRGQQVTLRCSPISGHKSVSWYQQVLGQGPQFIFQYYEKEERGRGNFPDRFSARQFPNYSSELNVNALLLGDSALYLCASSLAVSGPGETQYFGPGTRLLVL.

This rearrangement joins TRBV6-2 or TRBV6-3 to TRBJ1-1; D unresolved. Germline V gene data show CDR1 as MNHEY and CDR2 as SVGEGT. V lost 3 bases and J lost 1, with 9 bases in between. The CDR3 consists of 14 residues. As DNA, the CDR3 is TGTGCCAGCAGTTATCGGCAGAGGAACACTGAAGCTTTCTTT. It translates to CASSYRQRNTEAFF.